A selection of T cell receptor beta chains follows, all from one sample in a study of blood T cell repertoires in COVID-19. Using immunoSEQ multiplex PCR, the repertoire was profiled, and TCRdb retains in-frame clones only, with some absent. This sample has fewer than 150,000 clones, with around 83% found just once. The sequencing sample was made of peripheral blood. These receptor sequences come from a man aged 35 to 55 with acute or convalescent COVID-19. CDR3s include the opening cysteine and the closing phenylalanine or tryptophan. A D gene is named only where the DNA matches it firmly. For some rows the clone size is stated as once, few or many, or as a class when expanded; others skip it.

v_call,clone_size,j_call,d_call,cdr3_aa,cdr3_nt
TRBV19,-,TRBJ2-5,TRBD2,CASSIVGLAGEMNKRTQYF,TGTGCCAGTAGTATAGTGGGACTAGCGGGGGAAATGAACAAGAGGACCCAGTACTTC
TRBV27,-,TRBJ2-2,-,CASSFLGVTGELFF,TGTGCCAGCAGTTTTCTAGGGGTCACCGGGGAGCTGTTTTTT
TRBV12-3/TRBV12-4,-,TRBJ1-2,-,CASSAQGLGYTF,TGTGCCAGCAGTGCCCAGGGACTTGGCTACACCTTC
TRBV6-4,-,TRBJ2-3,TRBD2,CASSDSTSGGDTQYF,TGTGCCAGCAGTGACTCGACTAGCGGGGGTGATACGCAGTATTTT
TRBV2,-,TRBJ1-1,-,CASSSQVGNTEAFF,TGTGCCAGCAGCTCCCAGGTGGGGAACACTGAAGCTTTCTTT
TRBV18,-,TRBJ2-3,-,CASSPPNRDSDTQYF,TGTGCCAGCTCACCCCCGAACAGGGATTCAGATACGCAGTATTTT
TRBV2,-,TRBJ1-6,TRBD1,CASRDRVSNSPLHF,TGTGCCAGCAGGGACAGGGTGAGTAATTCACCCCTCCACTTT
TRBV10-3,-,TRBJ2-1,TRBD2,CAISESIIMAGEYNEQFF,TGTGCCATCAGTGAGTCGATTATCATGGCGGGGGAATACAATGAGCAGTTCTTC
TRBV29-1,-,TRBJ2-3,-,CSVLGGVRRTDTQYF,TGCAGCGTTCTCGGAGGGGTTAGGCGCACAGATACGCAGTATTTT
TRBV7-2,few,TRBJ2-7,-,CASSLRGPLYVDEQYF,TGTGCCAGCAGCTTAAGAGGCCCATTATACGTTGACGAGCAGTACTTC
TRBV5-1,-,TRBJ2-3,TRBD1,CASSYGQGTDTQYF,TGCGCCAGCAGCTACGGACAGGGTACAGATACGCAGTATTTT
TRBV6-2/TRBV6-3,-,TRBJ2-1,-,CASSPGPQGDNEQFF,TGTGCCAGCAGCCCTGGCCCCCAAGGAGACAATGAGCAGTTCTTC
TRBV30,-,TRBJ2-1,TRBD1,CALRDSAYNEQFF,TGTGCCCTCCGGGACAGCGCGTACAATGAGCAGTTCTTC
TRBV9,-,TRBJ2-3,-,CASSVEGGKTDTQYF,TGTGCCAGCAGCGTAGAGGGGGGGAAGACAGATACGCAGTATTTT